This paragraph covers one TCR beta chain sequence. The specificity of this receptor is unknown. The record has no base qualities; no much larger clone is one base away. Library preparation was by the immunoSEQ multiplex PCR assay. Adaptive Biotechnologies carried out TCRB amplification, library preparation, sequencing and preliminary bioinformatics at Survey level resolution. For TCRB sequencing, genomic DNA from the sorted cTfh populations was amplified by multiplex PCR. In the source study's methods: In R, clonality was calculated as 1 minus the normalized Shannon entropy, and the Gini index was computed using the R package ineq. To get the overlap score, the summed counts of shared sequences were divided by the total counts of all sequences in both of the compared samples. Fisher's exact test, with an assumed theoretical repertoire of 10^7 TCRB sequences, was used to assess the significance of shared clonotypes. TCRdb mirrors the immuneACCESS table, restricted to in-frame sequences. Some clones are absent from its copies; in checked studies, under half trace to an unresolved V gene, and the reason for the others is unknown. V, J and clone size were drawn from that table, and D and trimming were deduced from the DNA. Present in this sample are 25,000 to 35,000 clones, approximately 80% of which were seen just once. Jointly, the top ten make up approximately 1.1% of the sample.

The time point label for this specimen denotes: 2014-2015 season, pre-vaccination. Adults were given seasonal inactivated influenza vaccine (Fluvarix), and sorted blood CD4 subsets were followed by TCRB sequencing before and after vaccination. To be eligible, subjects had to live in the community and must not have received influenza vaccine in the previous 6 months. Reasons for exclusion included contraindications to influenza vaccine, substance abuse, HIV/AIDS, active malignancy, immunomodulatory medication, and active illness such as respiratory infection. Between about 35 and 110 mL of blood was sampled per time point. Circulating Tfh were defined as non-naive CD4+CXCR5+PD-1+ cells and sorted into ICOS+CD38+ and ICOS-CD38- fractions. Ficoll-Paque PLUS or SepMate separation was used to isolate PBMC. Cell subsets were sorted from PBMC on a BD FACS Aria before DNA extraction. Here V drops 2 bases and J drops 6 bases, and the junction holds 6 bases not matched to any gene. CDR3 length: 15 amino acids, cysteine to phenylalanine. Only CDR3 DNA is held: 45 bases, read in frame from base 1. CDR1 SGDLS and CDR2 YYNGEE are derived from the germline V gene.

This specimen belongs to a study of follicular helper T cells after annual influenza vaccination (dated by TCRdb to 2015 to 2018). Regarding the complete study: Blood was collected on days 0, 7 and 28 after each seasonal influenza vaccination. One week after vaccination, a second recruited cohort of 12 to 13 subjects (Table S1) displayed a similar ICOS+CD38+ cTfh response. To look at recall of cTfh clones, some subjects were tracked through successive annual vaccinations covering the 2013-2014, 2014-2015 and 2015-2016 seasons. Six subjects had multi-year samples: four covered two vaccination seasons and two covered three seasons. The 2013-2014 samples were cryopreserved, while the 2015 samples were processed right after collection. Results the study describes overall, beyond this receptor: Day 7 ICOS+CD38+ clones were most often found later in ICOS-CD38- cTfh, suggesting that subset may serve as a memory reservoir. Because only about 10-23% of the analyzed cells gave productive TCRB sequences, there was no way to sample rare clonotypes. ICOS+CD38+ cTfh clonality correlated with the frequency of that population, and its change correlated with the change in circulating plasmablast frequency. With successive annual vaccinations, a recurrent oligoclonal ICOS+CD38+ cTfh response was recalled, and this response contained tetramer and AIM influenza-specific clonotypes.

Recombination linked TRBV9 to TRBJ1-1, and 11 bases in between align with TRBD1. The sample was CXCR5+ CD38- circulating T follicular helper cells from blood, taken on the day of influenza vaccination. The intended sense of this specimen's cell subset or site label: circulating Tfh, non-naive CD4+CXCR5+PD-1+ (ICOS+CD38+ or ICOS-CD38-). This sequence originates from an adult who received the influenza vaccine. The CDR3 protein sequence reads: CASSVADRGRSEAFF. The DNA sequence is given as TGTGCCAGCAGCGTCGCGGACAGGGGGCGATCTGAAGCTTTCTTT.